The entry below gives a single T cell receptor beta chain sequence along with its context. Its antigen is not identified. TCRdb's table, derived via immunoSEQ multiplex PCR, lists solely in-frame clones and lacks some. In the table there are 110,000 or so clones, about 70% of which are singletons. These data belong to a study of shared clonotypes between healthy human individuals. The V end was cut by 5 bases, the J end by 9 bases, with 17 bases between. The CDR3 consists of 14 residues. Germline CDR1 is LNHDA and CDR2 is SQIVND (reference sequence). Study-wide results and caveats: Large depth notwithstanding, sorted-subset sequencing proved incomplete by rarefaction.

CD8 memory cells included CD45RO+ cells plus CCR7-negative CD45RA+ TemRA cells. This sequence joins TRBV19 and TRBJ2-1; tentatively, D is TRBD1 or TRBD2 (5 bases each). The source is a woman in her twenties or thirties in good health. Material: memory CD8+ T cells sorted from blood. Indicated subset: CD45RO+ cells pooled with CCR7-negative TemRA cells. CDR3 region: CASSARERGVEQFF. CDR3 nucleotides: TGTGCCAGTAGTGCGAGGGAGCGAGGGGTTGAGCAGTTCTTC.